The TCR beta chain under discussion was sequenced for a study of cytotoxic CD8 clonotypes in ibrutinib-treated CLL. Study background: Patient counts were some 11 relapsed/refractory, roughly 15 treatment-naive and 17 to 18 IGHV unmutated.

Clones were read by immunoSEQ multiplex PCR, and TCRdb kept only the in-frame ones, dropping some. The repertoire consists of 300,000 to 350,000 clones, with just under 80% occurring once and the leading ten covering over 6.5%. This receptor was identified in a human donor with chronic lymphocytic leukemia. The input for sequencing was PBMCs, taken before ibrutinib treatment.

The CDR3 sequence: CASSARAGQDTQYF. CDR3 in DNA: TGTGCCAGCAGCGCCCGAGCCGGGCAAGATACGCAGTATTTT. The chain couples TRBV9 to TRBJ2-3, with D uncertain. Trimming shortened V by 3 bases and J by 5 bases, and 13 bases separated the two germline ends. CDR3 length: 14 residues. In germline, CDR1 is SGDLS, CDR2 YYNGEE.